One and the same sample provided the 14 T cell receptor beta chains below, sequenced in a study of blood T cell repertoires in COVID-19. The repertoire was sequenced with immunoSEQ multiplex PCR; TCRdb's copy has only in-frame clones and lacks some. The repertoire holds approximately 210,000 clones, with around 86% as singletons. The sample comprised peripheral blood. The receptors were sampled from a man aged 25 to 40 who had recovered from COVID-19.

This chain links TRBV2 with TRBJ2-3; a possible D gene is TRBD2 (7 bases). The CDR3 contains 16 residues. Trimming removed 5 bases from V and 2 bases from J, with 17 bases in between. Germline CDR1 SNHLY, CDR2 FYNNEI. DNA for the CDR3: TGTGCCAGCAGTAACCAAGGGCGGGGGCACACAGATACGCAGTATTTT. The encoded protein is CASSNQGRGHTDTQYF.

CDR3 sequence: CASSLGQGATEAFF. The CDR3 nucleotides read TGTGCCAGCAGCTTAGGACAGGGGGCAACTGAAGCTTTCTTT. The rearrangement links TRBV13 to TRBJ1-1, with 9 bases matching TRBD1. CDR3 length equals 14 residues. V trimming: 0 bases; J trimming: 5 bases; junction bases outside the gene matches: 1. The germline gives CDR1 PRHDT, CDR2 FYEKMQ (reference sequence).

The V gene is TRBV20-1, the J gene TRBJ1-2; no clear D gene. CDR1 is DFQATT, CDR2 SNEGSKA, per germline (reference sequence). Trimming left V 1 base short and J 4 bases short, with 4 bases between. The CDR3 contains 11 residues. The CDR3 DNA reads as TGCAGTGCTAGAGGAGCCTATGGCTACACCTTC. Translated, it gives CSARGAYGYTF.

The chain couples TRBV7-9 to TRBJ1-6; no definite D call. Germline V gene data show CDR1 as SEHNR and CDR2 as FQNEAQ (reference sequence). CDR3 size: 14 residues. With 1 base removed from V and 4 bases from J, the gap between germline ends came to 5 bases. This CDR3 reads CASSLESYNSPLHF. The DNA for the CDR3 is TGTGCCAGCAGCTTAGAGAGTTATAATTCACCCCTCCACTTT.

This clone occurred a few times. J is TRBJ1-3 and V is TRBV7-9, with 9 bases matching TRBD1. CDR1 SEHNR and CDR2 FQNEAQ come from the germline V gene (reference sequence). The CDR3 spans 15 residues. After removal of 5 bases from V and 2 bases from J, the junction contained 4 bases not matched to a gene. CDR3 coding DNA: TGTGCCAGCAGCCCGGACAGGGGAGCTGGAAACACCATATATTTT. Its protein is CASSPDRGAGNTIYF.

The chain is built from TRBV2 and TRBJ1-2; D remains ambiguous. CDR3 length: 13 amino acids. V was shortened by 5 bases and J by 2 bases, with 9 bases between the two germline ends. In germline, CDR1 is SNHLY, CDR2 FYNNEI. This chain's CDR3 is CASSSDQNYGYTF. CDR3 sequence (DNA): TGTGCCAGCAGTAGCGACCAGAACTATGGCTACACCTTC.

This clone has only one observation. The chain joins TRBV21-1 to TRBJ1-2; TRBD1, the table's D call, was not compared with the DNA. TRBV21-1 is a documented pseudogene. This CDR3 contains 16 residues. CDR3 nucleotides: TGTGCCAGCAGCAAAGCAGTGGACAGGGCTTCCGAAGGCTACACCTTC. Translating gives CASSKAVDRASEGYTF.

This chain links TRBV5-1 with TRBJ2-2; TRBD1 aligns across 8 bases. CDR3 length: 17 residues. V was clipped by 3 bases and J by 0 bases; unmatched bases: 7. Germline assignment: CDR1 SGHRS and CDR2 YFSETQ. The CDR3 sequence: CASSWRQGPANTGELFF. Written as DNA, the CDR3 is TGCGCCAGCAGCTGGAGACAGGGGCCGGCGAACACCGGGGAGCTGTTTTTT.

The chain links TRBV3-1 (or the pseudogene TRBV3-2) to TRBJ2-7; 11 bases match TRBD1. Unmatched junction bases numbered 10, after V lost 6 bases and J lost 6 bases. Germline CDR1 LGHDT, CDR2 YNNKEL (reference sequence). CDR3 size: 15 residues. The CDR3 is CASSRTRDRGSEQYF. CDR3 coding DNA: TGTGCCAGCAGTCGTACCCGGGACAGGGGGTCCGAGCAGTACTTC.

The V gene is TRBV7-9, the J gene TRBJ1-2, with D hard to call. Trimming stripped 7 bases from V and 4 bases from J, with 22 bases between. Germline V gene lookup returns CDR1 SEHNR and CDR2 FQNEAQ (reference sequence). The CDR3 spans 16 residues. Here the CDR3 DNA reads TGTGCCAGCACCTCAACCCCCCCGGAGTTCGGCTATGGCTACACCTTC. Translated: CASTSTPPEFGYGYTF.

The rearrangement joins TRBV14 to TRBJ1-1, with D uncertain. V shed 1 base and J shed 4 bases, with 10 bases lying between them. The CDR3 runs 14 residues. CDR1 is SGHDN and CDR2 is FVKESK in the germline V gene. The CDR3 loop is CASSQVIRSTEAFF. The CDR3 coding sequence is TGTGCCAGCAGCCAAGTGATCCGGAGCACTGAAGCTTTCTTT.

The V call is TRBV7-9, the J call TRBJ2-1; TRBD2 agrees at 13 bases. The CDR3 loop spans 17 amino acids. Germline CDR1 reads SEHNR; CDR2 reads FQNEAQ (reference sequence). Trimming at V came to 4 bases and at J to 1 base, leaving 4 bases not matched to a gene. CDR3 in DNA: TGTGCCAGCAGCTCGCGACTAGCGGGGGGTTCCTACAATGAGCAGTTCTTC. Translated: CASSSRLAGGSYNEQFF.

The genes are TRBV18 and TRBJ1-2; no clear D gene. Germline CDR1 is KGHSH and CDR2 is LQKENI. This CDR3 is 13 amino acids long. The V and J ends lost 3 bases and 5 bases respectively, with 10 bases between them. Here the CDR3 reads CASSPLSGYGYTF. In nucleotides, the CDR3 is TGTGCCAGCTCACCCCTGTCGGGGTATGGCTACACCTTC.

The rearrangement joins TRBV7-9 to TRBJ2-2; D is unclear. Trimming took off 0 bases at V and 7 bases at J, with 9 bases between the two ends. In germline, CDR1 is SEHNR, CDR2 FQNEAQ (reference sequence). This CDR3 comprises 14 residues. CDR3 DNA sequence: TGTGCCAGCAGCTTAGCACAGTTAGGCGGGGAGCTGTTTTTT. Encoded protein: CASSLAQLGGELFF.